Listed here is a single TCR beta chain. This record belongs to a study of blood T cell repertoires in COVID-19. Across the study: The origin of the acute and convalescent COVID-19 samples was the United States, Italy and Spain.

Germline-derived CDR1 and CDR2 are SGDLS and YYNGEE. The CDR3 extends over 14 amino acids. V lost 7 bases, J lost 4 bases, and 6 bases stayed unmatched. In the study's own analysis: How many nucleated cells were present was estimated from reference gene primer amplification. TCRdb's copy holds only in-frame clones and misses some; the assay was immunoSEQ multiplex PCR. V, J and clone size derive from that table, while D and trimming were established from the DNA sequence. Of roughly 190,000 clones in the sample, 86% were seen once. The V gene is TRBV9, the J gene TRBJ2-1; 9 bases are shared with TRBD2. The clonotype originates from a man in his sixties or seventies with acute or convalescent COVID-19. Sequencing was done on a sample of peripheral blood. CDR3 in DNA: TGTGCCAGCTCAGCGGGAGGATCTTACAATGAGCAGTTCTTC. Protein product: CASSAGGSYNEQFF.